A selection of T cell receptor beta chains follows, all from one sample in a study of blood T cell repertoires in COVID-19. Clones were read by immunoSEQ multiplex PCR, and TCRdb kept only the in-frame ones, dropping some. The top ten hold 0.65% to 0.95% of the sample, which has 190,000 or so clones, less than 90% seen once. Sequencing was performed on peripheral blood. These receptors were obtained from a woman between 65 and 79 years old with acute or convalescent COVID-19. The CDR3 runs from the conserved cysteine through the conserved F or W. Each record gives: V gene, J gene, D gene, CDR3 length, clone size, CDR3 DNA, CDR3 protein. A D gene is named only where the DNA matches it firmly. Expanded clones are given a class, and other clones once, few, many or no size at all.

>TRBV27|TRBJ1-4|-|13|-
TGTGCCAGCAGTTTGGGCAGGCGTGAAAAACTGTTTTTT
CASSLGRREKLFF
>TRBV5-1|TRBJ1-2|-|12|-
TGCGCCAGCAGCTTACCCAGGGGCGGCTACACCTTC
CASSLPRGGYTF
>TRBV18|TRBJ2-1|TRBD2|14|-
TGTGCCAGCTCACTTAGCGGGAGTTCAAATGAGCAGTTCTTC
CASSLSGSSNEQFF
>TRBV3-1/TRBV3-2|TRBJ2-4|-|14|-
TGTGCCAGCAGCCAAGGGGTCGAGGGTAACATTCAGTACTTC
CASSQGVEGNIQYF
>TRBV18|TRBJ1-3|-|13|-
TGTGCCAGCTCACCGGGGACAAGGGACACCATATATTTT
CASSPGTRDTIYF
>TRBV29-1|TRBJ2-3|-|13|-
TGCAGCGTCCCCCACGGGGGCACAGATACGCAGTATTTT
CSVPHGGTDTQYF
>TRBV10-1|TRBJ1-1|-|13|-
TGCGCCAGCGTTAGCGGCGGGTTCACTGAAGCTTTCTTT
CASVSGGFTEAFF
>TRBV2|TRBJ2-2|-|14|-
TGTGCCAGCAGTGATACAGGGTGGACGGGGGAGCTGTTTTTT
CASSDTGWTGELFF
>TRBV7-9|TRBJ2-3|-|16|-
TGTGCCAGCAGCTTAGAGGTTCGCAGGGGAAAAGATACGCAGTATTTT
CASSLEVRRGKDTQYF
>TRBV5-1|TRBJ1-4|TRBD1|15|few
TGCGCCAGCAGCCGGGACAGGGTCCCTAATGAAAAACTGTTTTTT
CASSRDRVPNEKLFF
>TRBV28|TRBJ2-5|-|13|-
TGTGCCAGCAGAATTGGATCGAGGGAGACCCAGTACTTC
CASRIGSRETQYF
>TRBV14|TRBJ1-2|-|12|-
TGTGCCAGCAGCCAATGGGGGCTTGGCTACACCTTC
CASSQWGLGYTF